What follows are 10 T cell receptor beta chains derived from one specimen sequenced in a study of blood T cell repertoires in COVID-19. This table comes from immunoSEQ multiplex PCR, and its TCRdb copy is limited to in-frame clones, with some not included. Of about 480,000 clones in the sample, roughly nine tenths were seen once. Sample: PBMCs or T cells enriched from blood (not recorded which). The receptors were gathered from a woman aged 55 to 70 who had recovered from COVID-19.

J is TRBJ1-1 and V is TRBV9, with D tentatively TRBD1 (5 bases). The ends were cut back, 0 bases at V and 0 bases at J, with 12 bases in the middle. CDR1 and CDR2 (germline): SGDLS, YYNGEE. This CDR3 has 16 amino acids. The CDR3 loop reads CASSVGGEAMNTEAFF. CDR3 nucleotide sequence: TGTGCCAGCAGCGTAGGAGGGGAGGCCATGAACACTGAAGCTTTCTTT. Based on the CDR3 plus reference TRBV9 and TRBJ1-1, the full variable domain is DSGVTQTPKHLITATGQRVTLRCSPRSGDLSVYWYQQSLDQGLQFLIQYYNGEERAKGNILERFSAQQFPDLHSELNLSSLELGDSALYFCASSVGGEAMNTEAFFGQGTRLTVV.

The rearrangement uses TRBV7-9 and TRBJ2-5, with 8 bases matching TRBD1. V lost 5 bases and J lost 3; bases outside the gene matches: 5. The CDR3 runs 14 residues. CDR1 is SEHNR and CDR2 is FQNEAQ in the germline V gene (reference sequence). DNA for the CDR3: TGTGCCAGCAGCCCGGAGACAGGGGAAGAGACCCAGTACTTC. Amino acids: CASSPETGEETQYF. Variable domain in full (rest from reference TRBV7-9 and TRBJ2-5): DTGVSQNPRHKITKRGQNVTFRCDPISEHNRLYWYRQTLGQGPEFLTYFQNEAQLEKSRLLSDRFSAERPKGSFSTLEIQRTEQGDSAMYLCASSPETGEETQYFGPGTRLLVL.

This chain uses TRBV3-1 (or the pseudogene TRBV3-2) with TRBJ2-4; 8 nucleotides align to TRBD2. Germline V gene data show CDR1 as LGHDT and CDR2 as YNNKEL (reference sequence). This CDR3 is built from 15 residues. The V segment lost 4 bases and the J segment 8 bases; nucleotides outside the gene matches: 10. The CDR3 bases are TGTGCCAGCAGCCCCGGGGGGGCCTTTGTTCACATTCAGTACTTC. Encoded protein: CASSPGGAFVHIQYF.

This chain joins TRBV20-1 and TRBJ1-1, with D unresolved. Trimming took 4 bases from V and 5 from J, leaving 8 bases between them. This CDR3 contains 11 residues. Germline V gives CDR1 DFQATT, CDR2 SNEGSKA (reference sequence). DNA for the CDR3: TGCAGTGCTACCCGAACAACTGAAGCTTTCTTT. Protein sequence: CSATRTTEAFF.

This chain joins TRBV5-1 and TRBJ2-3, with D uncertain. Trimming removed 0 bases from V and 0 bases from J, with 5 bases in between. The CDR3 extends over 14 amino acids. CDR1 is SGHRS and CDR2 is YFSETQ in the germline V gene. In nucleotides, the CDR3 is TGCGCCAGCAGCTTGGCCCAGAGCACAGATACGCAGTATTTT. This gives the protein CASSLAQSTDTQYF.

J is TRBJ1-5 and V is TRBV3-1 (or the pseudogene TRBV3-2); D perhaps matches TRBD1 (6 bases). V shed 6 bases and J shed 2 bases, with 11 bases lying between them. The length of the CDR3 is 14 residues. Germline CDR1 and CDR2: LGHDT and YNNKEL (reference sequence). The CDR3 protein is CASRMSGGNQPQHF. CDR3 bases: TGTGCCAGCAGGATGTCAGGGGGCAATCAGCCCCAGCATTTT.

The chain recombines TRBV5-1 with TRBJ1-1; D uncertain. There are 14 residues in the CDR3. V was shortened by 0 bases and J by 0 bases, with 6 bases between the two germline ends. Germline lookup yields CDR1 SGHRS and CDR2 YFSETQ. The CDR3 sequence is CASSLGVLNTEAFF. The CDR3 region has the DNA TGCGCCAGCAGCTTGGGCGTTTTGAACACTGAAGCTTTCTTT.

The chain is built from TRBV5-1 and TRBJ1-1; unclear D gene. Germline CDR1 reads SGHRS; CDR2 reads YFSETQ. The CDR3 has 13 residues. V was pared by 5 bases and J by 0 bases, with 8 bases between. The CDR3 loop reads CASRATVNTEAFF. The CDR3 bases are TGCGCCAGCAGAGCAACGGTGAACACTGAAGCTTTCTTT.

The CDR3 is CASSTVQGADTQYF. The CDR3 nucleotides are TGCGCCAGCAGCACCGTACAGGGGGCTGATACGCAGTATTTT. V usage is TRBV5-1 and J usage is TRBJ2-3; 9 nucleotides match TRBD1. The V segment lost 4 bases and the J segment 6 bases; nucleotides outside the gene matches: 6. Germline loops: CDR1 SGHRS, CDR2 YFSETQ. CDR3 length: 14 amino acids.

The gene calls are TRBV9 and TRBJ2-2, with TRBD1 matching 9 bases. This CDR3 has 17 residues. After removal of 0 bases from V and 1 base from J, the junction contained 4 bases not matched to a gene. Germline CDR1 is SGDLS and CDR2 is YYNGEE. As DNA, the CDR3 is TGTGCCAGCAGCGTAGGTCCGGGACAGGGGAACACCGGGGAGCTGTTTTTT. Translating it yields CASSVGPGQGNTGELFF.